The text below deals with one T cell receptor beta chain. Its antigen specificity is not known. No base quality values were provided; no much bigger clone lies one nucleotide off. This record belongs to a study of blood T cell repertoires in COVID-19 (dated by TCRdb to the early 2020s). About the full investigation: Collaborator samples came from the United States, Italy and Spain and covered acute and convalescent phases of COVID-19. The material from the prospective study consisted of cDNA or gDNA derived from T cells, B-cell-depleted T cells, or PBMCs. Deeply sampled blood TCRbeta repertoires from subjects exposed to, actively infected with, or recovered from COVID-19 were included in the dataset. The repertoires were made available in a free public database intended to serve as a resource for research on the immune response to SARS-CoV-2. The samples were drawn from two sources: the first 160 participants of the ongoing ImmuneRACE study, and approximately 1,300 subjects contributed by 6 global collaborators. Sample metadata almost always included a de-identified subject ID, COVID-19 status, age in years and sex. Where available, HLA class I and class II types were obtained from metadata supplied by the sample provider rather than from assay-based typing.

TCRbeta CDR3 regions were amplified from genomic DNA by means of the immunoSEQ Assay, a bias-controlled multiplex PCR. The paper's data handling went like this. Nucleated cell counts per sample were estimated from amplification of reference gene primers within the assay. To quantify the absolute abundance of each unique TCRbeta CDR3 rearrangement, sequence reads were collapsed and filtered. For each sample, productive Simpson clonality was calculated by taking the square root of Simpson's diversity index across productive rearrangements. TCRdb provides this immuneACCESS table in a form limited to in-frame rearrangements. Some clones are lacking; in checked studies, under half of them reflect an unresolved V gene, and why the rest are absent is not known. That table furnishes V, J and clone size, whereas the DNA furnished D and trimming. The sample table records around 100,000 clones; under 90% of these occur just once. The ten most abundant clones make up about a quarter of the sample.

In the germline V gene, CDR1 corresponds to MNHEY and CDR2 to SVGAGI. The junction carries 14 bases between V and J, which are trimmed by 4 bases and 8 bases respectively. The CDR3 starts with the cysteine, ends with the phenylalanine, and has 13 residues. Only the CDR3 part of the read is kept: 39 bases, read in frame from the first base. Each collaborating institution followed its own protocols to collect whole blood in K2EDTA tubes. For TCRbeta analysis, collaborators shipped samples as frozen whole blood, isolated PBMCs, or DNA extracted from either of those sample types. Overall study outcomes, separate from this receptor: How much clinical and demographic metadata was included differed by source and by participant, and the metadata was provided uncurated.

The specimen was peripheral blood. This receptor was taken from a human donor in a cohort sampled during active COVID-19. The chain links TRBV6-5 with TRBJ1-2, with the D segment identity uncertain. The CDR3 has the sequence CASSLSEGRGYTF. The bases are TGTGCCAGCAGTTTATCGGAGGGCCGCGGCTACACCTTC.